The 14 T cell receptor beta chains below come from one sample, sequenced in a study of T cell repertoires in cytomegalovirus infection. TCRdb re-called the reads with MiXCR, one entry per CDR3 protein. The sample records 310,000 or so distinct CDR3 sequences, roughly 15% being singletons. The specimen was PBMCs. Receptor source: a human donor in good health (CMV status not recorded). Some clones in this sample may be carry-over from other donors' samples.

This clonotype was counted at least ten times. V gene TRBV7-2 combines with J gene TRBJ1-5; D gene ambiguous. In germline, CDR1 is SGHTA, CDR2 FQGNSA. V was cut by 1 base and J by 5 bases, with 9 bases left in between. The CDR3 length is 14 residues. CDR3 sequence (DNA): TGTGCCAGCAGCTTAGTTCGGGAGGATCAGCCCCAGCATTTT. Protein sequence: CASSLVREDQPQHF. The whole variable domain, filled in from reference TRBV7-2 and TRBJ1-5, reads GAGVSQSPSNKVTEKGKDVELRCDPISGHTALYWYRQSLGQGLEFLIYFQGNSAPDKSGLPSDRFSAERTGGSVSTLTIQRTQQEDSAVYLCASSLVREDQPQHFGDGTRLSIL.

This chain connects TRBV6-8 to TRBJ2-3; perhaps TRBD1 as D (6 bases). V dropped 5 bases and J dropped 2 bases, with 20 bases sitting between them. Germline CDR1 is MNHGY and CDR2 is SAAAGT. The CDR3 spans 17 residues. The DNA of the CDR3 is TGTGCCAGCAGTGTAAGATCCGGGACACCACTCACAGATACGCAGTATTTT. Protein: CASSVRSGTPLTDTQYF.

The sample holds a few counts of this clonotype. J is TRBJ2-2 and V is TRBV7-8; TRBD1 or TRBD2 may be the D gene (5 bases each). Trimming left V 2 bases short and J 1 base short, with 11 bases between. CDR1 and CDR2 from the germline V gene are SGHVS and FQNEAQ. This CDR3 is 16 amino acids long. CDR3 nucleotides: TGTGCCAGCAGCTTATCAGGGACCCAGAACACCGGGGAGCTGTTTTTT. Its translation: CASSLSGTQNTGELFF. The full variable domain, in which reference TRBV7-8 and TRBJ2-2 provide the parts outside the CDR3, is GAGVSQSPRYKVAKRGQDVALRCDPISGHVSLFWYQQALGQGPEFLTYFQNEAQLDKSGLPSDRFFAERPEGSVSTLKIQRTQQEDSAVYLCASSLSGTQNTGELFFGEGSRLTVL.

At least ten counts were recorded for this clonotype. The chain uses TRBV7-9 and TRBJ2-5; 8 bases match TRBD1. The CDR3 loop spans 16 amino acids. Germline CDR1 is SEHNR and CDR2 is FQNEAQ (reference sequence). V gave up 4 bases and J gave up 4 bases; unmatched junction bases: 11. CDR3 in amino acids: CASSSPLAGGRETQYF. CDR3 sequence (DNA): TGTGCCAGCAGCTCACCCTTGGCAGGGGGCCGAGAGACCCAGTACTTC. Using reference TRBV7-9 and TRBJ2-5 for the parts outside the CDR3, the full variable domain is DTGVSQNPRHKITKRGQNVTFRCDPISEHNRLYWYRQTLGQGPEFLTYFQNEAQLEKSRLLSDRFSAERPKGSFSTLEIQRTEQGDSAMYLCASSSPLAGGRETQYFGPGTRLLVL.

The chain has TRBV5-4 and TRBJ2-3; perhaps TRBD1 as D (8 bases). The CDR3 has 15 residues. Trimming left V 4 bases short and J 9 bases short, with 21 bases between. Germline loops: CDR1 SGHNT, CDR2 YYREEE (reference sequence). The CDR3 DNA reads as TGTGCCAGCAGCCCACAGGGGGACGGACTAGGGACGCAGTATTTT. Its translation is CASSPQGDGLGTQYF.

The chain recombines TRBV24-1 with TRBJ2-1; D call uncertain. Trimming pared 7 bases from V and 0 bases from J, leaving 6 bases between. Germline V gene lookup returns CDR1 KGHDR and CDR2 SFDVKD. This CDR3 is 13 amino acids long. CDR3 nucleotide sequence: TGTGCCACCAGCGTGAACTCCTACAATGAGCAGTTCTTC. Its protein product is CATSVNSYNEQFF.

This clonotype was seen at least ten times. V gene TRBV7-8 combines with J gene TRBJ2-5; 9 bases agree with TRBD1. V lost 0 bases, J lost 4 bases, and 3 bases stayed unmatched. The CDR3 contains 15 residues. Germline loops: CDR1 SGHVS, CDR2 FQNEAQ. CDR3 residues: CASSLATGGGETQYF. The CDR3 DNA reads as TGTGCCAGCAGCTTAGCAACAGGGGGCGGAGAGACCCAGTACTTC.

This chain joins TRBV9 and TRBJ2-2; D unclear. Germline loops: CDR1 SGDLS, CDR2 YYNGEE. The CDR3 covers 16 residues. The ends were cut back, 0 bases at V and 0 bases at J, with 9 bases in the middle. CDR3 sequence reads: CASSVVGTANTGELFF. CDR3 nucleotide sequence: TGTGCCAGCAGCGTAGTAGGCACCGCGAACACCGGGGAGCTGTTTTTT.

This clonotype was detected many times. The CDR3: CASSLPHTEAFF. In nucleotides, the CDR3 is TGTGCCAGCAGTCTTCCTCACACTGAAGCTTTCTTT. This chain uses TRBV12-3 or TRBV12-4 with TRBJ1-1; D remains ambiguous. V shed 5 bases and J shed 3 bases, with 7 bases lying between them. The CDR3 sequence is 12 residues long.

This clonotype has a handful of counts. The V and J genes are TRBV5-1 and TRBJ1-1; D remains ambiguous. This CDR3 has 14 residues. Germline V lookup: CDR1 SGHRS, CDR2 YFSETQ. V gave up 0 bases and J gave up 0 bases, with 6 bases separating them. The CDR3 is CASSLGPVNTEAFF. The CDR3 bases are TGCGCCAGCAGCTTGGGGCCGGTGAACACTGAAGCTTTCTTT.

This clonotype was seen a few times. The chain recombines TRBV4-1 with TRBJ2-1, with 7 bases lining up with TRBD1. The CDR3 runs to 14 residues. Trimming at V came to 7 bases and at J to 3 bases, leaving 6 bases not matched to a gene. Germline assignment: CDR1 MGHRA and CDR2 YSYEKL. The CDR3 region has the DNA TGCGCCAGCACCTCCGGGACAGACTACAATGAGCAGTTCTTC. It specifies CASTSGTDYNEQFF.

This chain connects TRBV6-5 to TRBJ1-6; 7 bases fit TRBD1. Trimming at V came to 0 bases and at J to 5 bases, leaving 4 bases not matched to a gene. Germline V gives CDR1 MNHEY, CDR2 SVGAGI. This CDR3 contains 16 residues. CDR3: CASSYSTGVDNSPLHF. The CDR3 DNA follows: TGTGCCAGCAGTTACTCCACAGGGGTGGATAATTCACCCCTCCACTTT.

In this sample, this clonotype turned up many times. The chain is built from TRBV6-2 or TRBV6-3 and TRBJ2-7; D unresolved. Germline V gene lookup returns CDR1 MNHEY and CDR2 SVGEGT. V shed 0 bases and J shed 5 bases, with 8 bases lying between them. The CDR3 is 13 residues long. The CDR3 spells CASSYSSRNEQYF. The CDR3 coding sequence is TGTGCCAGCAGTTACTCATCGCGGAACGAGCAGTACTTC.

This clonotype was seen ten or more times. V usage is TRBV6-5 and J usage is TRBJ2-4; D may be TRBD1 or TRBD2 (5 bases each). This CDR3 comprises 16 residues. Germline CDR1 MNHEY, CDR2 SVGAGI. V gave up 0 bases and J gave up 1 base, with 10 bases separating them. The DNA of the CDR3 is TGTGCCAGCAGTTACTCTATGGGGGACGCCAAAAACATTCAGTACTTC. Its protein product is CASSYSMGDAKNIQYF.